These 14 T cell receptor beta chains share one sample of origin, sequenced in a study of vaccination and CD4 T cells after COVID-19 (dated by TCRdb to the early 2020s). The treatment or condition label on this specimen signifies: approximately 9-day PBMC culture with coronavirus spike peptide pools or control peptides (ViraFEST assay). What these receptors recognize is not known. The library came from PCR. TCRdb names Illumina iSeq 100 as the instrument used. TCR sequencing of DNA from cultured CD4+ T cells used the Oncomine TCR Beta short-read assay at the Johns Hopkins FTIC core. TCRdb reprocessed the public reads (quality trimming at Q25 with fastp, clone calling with MiXCR) and kept in-frame beta chains. Rows matching on CDR3 protein sequence are summarized as one entry with the most common DNA and genes. The sample table lists approximately 7,700 distinct CDR3 sequences, roughly 60% of them with a count of one. Of the sample, 32% falls within the top ten clones.

Input material: CD4+ T cells from blood, cultured in vitro. The receptors stem from a human donor who had recovered from COVID-19.

This chain uses TRBV7-9 with TRBJ1-1, with 7 bases matching TRBD1. CDR1 SEHNR and CDR2 FQNEAQ come from the germline V gene (reference sequence). The V gene end was trimmed by 7 bases and the J gene end by 10 bases; junction bases not matched to a gene: 6. The CDR3 loop spans 11 amino acids. CDR3 nucleotides: TGTGCCAGCACCACCGGACAGGTAGCTTTCTTT. Amino acids: CASTTGQVAFF.

J is TRBJ2-3 and V is TRBV5-5, with D perhaps matching TRBD2 (5 bases). The CDR3 totals 15 residues. The V end was cut by 1 base, the J end by 2 bases, with 11 bases between. Germline CDR1 SGHKS, CDR2 YYEKEE (reference sequence). In DNA, the CDR3 is TGTGCCAGCAGCTTGAGGGTTCGGGACACAGATACGCAGTATTTT. Its translation: CASSLRVRDTDTQYF.

J is TRBJ2-2 and V is TRBV7-9; D may be TRBD1 or TRBD2 (6 bases each). Germline CDR1 is SEHNR and CDR2 is FQNEAQ (reference sequence). This CDR3 is 12 amino acids long. The CDR3 spells CVSGRGAGELFF. Here the CDR3 DNA reads TGTGTCTCCGGAAGGGGGGCCGGGGAGCTGTTTTTT.

This clonotype has only one observation. V is TRBV5-6 and J is TRBJ1-1, with 7 bases matching TRBD1. This CDR3 has 14 amino acids. The junction had 7 bases not matched to a gene; V was cut back by 2 bases and J by 6 bases. Germline loops: CDR1 SGHDT, CDR2 YYEEEE. The CDR3, as DNA: TGTGCCAGCAGCTTTGCTGACAGGGCCCCTGAAGCTTTCTTT. This codes for CASSFADRAPEAFF.

This clonotype was recorded only once. V is TRBV19 and J is TRBJ2-5; 10 bases line up with TRBD1. Looked up from germline, CDR1 is LNHDA and CDR2 is SQIVND (reference sequence). V was pared by 3 bases and J by 1 base, with 5 bases of the junction left unmatched. CDR3 length: 16 residues. DNA for the CDR3: TGTGCCAGTAGTATTGGACAGGGGGTGTTCCAAGAGACCCAGTACTTC. Translated: CASSIGQGVFQETQYF.

Sample share makes this clonotype large. The V call is TRBV6-1, the J call TRBJ2-2; 10 bases are shared with TRBD1. V shed 6 bases and J 6 bases; nucleotides not matched to a gene: 7. CDR3 length: 15 amino acids. The germline gives CDR1 MNHNS, CDR2 SASEGT. The CDR3 sequence: CASRAGQGSPGELFF. For the CDR3, the DNA is TGTGCCAGCAGAGCGGGACAGGGGTCTCCCGGGGAGCTGTTTTTT.

The chain is built from TRBV18 and TRBJ1-5, with 7 bases fitting TRBD1. V was clipped by 3 bases and J by 6 bases; unmatched bases: 5. Germline CDR1 KGHSH, CDR2 LQKENI. CDR3 length: 14 amino acids. CDR3 nucleotides: TGTGCCAGCTCACCGACAGGGATCGGTCAGCCCCAGCATTTT. Translation: CASSPTGIGQPQHF.

The V and J genes are TRBV20-1 and TRBJ2-3, with a tentative D call TRBD2 (7 bases). There are 14 residues in the CDR3. Per germline, CDR1 DFQATT and CDR2 SNEGSKA (reference sequence). Trimming took 6 bases from V and 2 from J, leaving 15 bases between them. CDR3 loop: CSALVGGPTDTQYF. In DNA, the CDR3 is TGCAGTGCATTAGTCGGGGGGCCCACAGATACGCAGTATTTT.

The chain's CDR3 is CASSRVAPSGGAPQETQYF. The CDR3 region has the DNA TGTGCCAGCAGCAGAGTCGCCCCTAGCGGGGGCGCACCACAAGAGACCCAGTACTTC. The chain combines TRBV7-2 with TRBJ2-5; 10 bases are a match to TRBD2. The V gene's germline CDR1 is SGHTA and CDR2 FQGNSA. This CDR3 is 19 amino acids long. The V gene end was trimmed by 5 bases and the J gene end by 2 bases; junction bases not matched to a gene: 17.

V usage is TRBV10-3 and J usage is TRBJ2-5; 13 nucleotides align to TRBD2. Looked up from germline, CDR1 is ENHRY and CDR2 is SYGVKD. The CDR3 spans 16 residues. After removal of 10 bases from V and 5 bases from J, the junction contained 13 bases not matched to a gene. In nucleotides, the CDR3 is TGTGCCACCGGGGGGACTAGCGGGGTTCTTCAGGAGACCCAGTACTTC. Its translation is CATGGTSGVLQETQYF.

This clonotype appeared a few times. The rearrangement links TRBV6-1 to TRBJ1-2; perhaps TRBD1 as D (6 bases). The V gene's germline CDR1 is MNHNS and CDR2 SASEGT. CDR3 length: 12 residues. With 5 bases removed from V and 7 bases from J, the gap between germline ends came to 11 bases. The CDR3 DNA is TGTGCCAGCAGTAAAACAGGGCTTGGCTACACCTTC. Translated: CASSKTGLGYTF.

By frequency in the sample, this clonotype is large. V gene TRBV15 combines with J gene TRBJ2-7, with D perhaps being TRBD1 or TRBD2 (5 bases each). Germline V gene sequence: CDR1 LNHNV, CDR2 YYDKDF (reference sequence). The CDR3 sequence is 14 residues long. Trimming removed 3 bases at V and 3 bases at J, with 12 bases between. In DNA, the CDR3 is TGTGCCACCAGCAGGCCGGGACGGCTCTACGAGCAGTACTTC. Translated, it gives CATSRPGRLYEQYF. The whole variable domain, remainder taken from reference TRBV15 and TRBJ2-7, is DAMVIQNPRYQVTQFGKPVTLSCSQTLNHNVMYWYQQKSSQAPKLLFHYYDKDFNNEADTPDNFQSRRPNTSFCFLDIRSPGLGDTAMYLCATSRPGRLYEQYFGPGTRLTVT.

This clonotype was detected only a few times. V and J are TRBV10-3 and TRBJ1-5, with D uncertain. Per the germline V gene, CDR1 is ENHRY and CDR2 is SYGVKD. V lost 2 bases, J lost 7 bases, and 15 bases lay in between. The CDR3 consists of 15 residues. The CDR3 here is CAISETGGLGQPQHF. CDR3 coding DNA: TGTGCCATCAGTGAGACGGGAGGTTTAGGACAGCCCCAGCATTTT.

The chain joins TRBV20-1 to TRBJ1-2; 8 positions match TRBD1. The CDR3 has 15 amino acids. J lost 6 bases, V lost 3 bases, and 12 bases had no gene match. Per germline, CDR1 DFQATT and CDR2 SNEGSKA (reference sequence). The CDR3 is CSASPTGDVLDGYTF. CDR3 nucleotide sequence: TGCAGTGCTAGTCCGACAGGGGACGTTCTAGATGGCTACACCTTC.